These T cell receptor beta chains were read from a single sample in a study of blood T cell repertoires in COVID-19. Libraries were prepared by immunoSEQ multiplex PCR; TCRdb keeps only in-frame clonotypes and omits some of them. Of about 160,000 clones in the sample, around four fifths were seen once. Input material: PBMCs or T cells enriched from blood (not recorded which). Source of these receptors: a woman aged 45-60 years who had recovered from COVID-19. The CDR3 runs from the conserved cysteine through the conserved F or W. The D gene is left open where the match is weak. Size is omitted from some rows. Given values are once, few, many or a class for expanded clones.

j_call clone_size v_call d_call cdr3_nt cdr3_aa
TRBJ2-1 . TRBV2 . TGTGCCAGCAGTCGCAGCTACAATGAGCAGTTCTTC CASSRSYNEQFF
TRBJ2-3 . TRBV6-5 . TGTGCCAGCAGTTCCCCACAGGGTGTAGGCACAGATACGCAGTATTTT CASSSPQGVGTDTQYF
TRBJ1-5 . TRBV2 . TGTGCCAGCAGTGGGCAGGCTAATCAGCCCCAGCATTTT CASSGQANQPQHF
TRBJ1-2 . TRBV28 TRBD1 TGTGCCAGCACGACAGGGGGCTATGGCTACACCTTC CASTTGGYGYTF
TRBJ1-2 once TRBV6-1 . TGTGCCAGCAGTGAAGCCGGGGGTAACTATGGCTACACCTTC CASSEAGGNYGYTF
TRBJ2-3 . TRBV7-2 TRBD2 TGTGCCAGCAGCGGTACTAGCGGAAGAGATACGCAGTATTTT CASSGTSGRDTQYF
TRBJ2-2 . TRBV4-3 . TGCGCCAGCAGCCAGGGTCGCGGGGCAAACACCGGGGAGCTGTTTTTT CASSQGRGANTGELFF
TRBJ2-5 . TRBV5-1 . TGCGCCAGCAGCTTGTATTCCGCGTACCAAGAGACCCAGTACTTC CASSLYSAYQETQYF
TRBJ2-5 . TRBV7-8 . TGTGCCAGCAGCCAACAGAAAGAGACCCAGTACTTC CASSQQKETQYF
TRBJ2-3 . TRBV19 TRBD1 TGTGCCAGTAGTATCCCGGGACAGGCGCCCACAGATACGCAGTATTTT CASSIPGQAPTDTQYF
TRBJ1-2 few TRBV3-1/TRBV3-2 . TGTGCCAGCAGCCAAGATGGGCCCCTCGCCTTC CASSQDGPLAF
TRBJ2-1 once TRBV19 . TGTGCCAGCCGGTACGGCCTGGAGGGATACAATGAGCAGTTCTTC CASRYGLEGYNEQFF
TRBJ2-7 . TRBV9 TRBD1 TGTGCCAGCAGCGTAGGGACCGGGACAGGGTTCGACGAGCAGTACTTC CASSVGTGTGFDEQYF
TRBJ2-7 few TRBV2 . TGTGCCAGCACTTACCTGACAGGCTCCTACGAGCAGTACTTC CASTYLTGSYEQYF
TRBJ2-3 . TRBV19 TRBD2 TGTGCCAGTAGTATAAGCCGGGGGGGCACAGATACGCAGTATTTT CASSISRGGTDTQYF
TRBJ2-7 . TRBV5-1 . TGCGCCAGCAGCTTTCAGGGTTCCTACGAGCAGTACTTC CASSFQGSYEQYF
TRBJ2-1 . TRBV20-1 TRBD2 TGCAGTGCTAGTGGGGGACTTAGCGGGAGGGGCAACAATGAGCAGTTCTTC CSASGGLSGRGNNEQFF
TRBJ2-5 . TRBV29-1 TRBD1 TGCAGCGTTGCCCTAGGGACAGGGTTTGTCCCATACAACGAGGAGACCCAGTACTTC CSVALGTGFVPYNEETQYF
TRBJ2-7 . TRBV19 TRBD2 TGTGCCAGTAGTATCCGGGGGACTAGCGGGATTTCTGGGTACGAGCAGTACTTC CASSIRGTSGISGYEQYF
TRBJ1-1 once TRBV7-9 . TGTGCCAGCAGCTTAGCAGGGGGGGATGAAGCTTTCTTT CASSLAGGDEAFF
TRBJ1-2 . TRBV29-1 . TGCAGCGTCACGGAGGGCTACACCTTC CSVTEGYTF
TRBJ2-1 . TRBV4-1 . TGCGCCAGCAGCCAAGATAGCTCGGTGGTGATTTTGTTCTTC CASSQDSSVVILFF
TRBJ2-1 . TRBV7-2 TRBD2 TGTGCCAGCACCTCGGGGCGGGAGATGCAAAGTGAGCAGTTCTTC CASTSGREMQSEQFF
TRBJ1-2 few TRBV2 . TGTGCCAGCACCCCGACAGCGACCCGAGGTGGCTACACCTTC CASTPTATRGGYTF
TRBJ2-1 . TRBV2 . TGTGCCAGCAGTGGAGGGACACAGACCTACAATGAGCAGTTCTTC CASSGGTQTYNEQFF
TRBJ1-3 once TRBV6-5 TRBD1 TGTGCCAGCAGTTACTCGACAGGGGGATCTGGAAACACCATATATTTT CASSYSTGGSGNTIYF
TRBJ2-7 . TRBV6-2/TRBV6-3 . TGTGCCAGCAGTTCCGGACGGAGGTCCTACGAGCAGTACTTC CASSSGRRSYEQYF